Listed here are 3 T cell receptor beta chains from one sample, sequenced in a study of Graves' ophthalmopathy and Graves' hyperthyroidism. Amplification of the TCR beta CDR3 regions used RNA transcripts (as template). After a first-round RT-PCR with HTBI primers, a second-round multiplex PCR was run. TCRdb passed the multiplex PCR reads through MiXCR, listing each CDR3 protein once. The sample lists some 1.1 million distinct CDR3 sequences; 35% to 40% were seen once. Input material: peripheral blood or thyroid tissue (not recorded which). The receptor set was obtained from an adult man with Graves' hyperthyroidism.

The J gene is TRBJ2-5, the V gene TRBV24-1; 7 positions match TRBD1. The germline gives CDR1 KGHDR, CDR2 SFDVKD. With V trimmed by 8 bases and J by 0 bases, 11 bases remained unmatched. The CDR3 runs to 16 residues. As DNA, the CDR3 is TGTGCCACCACCGGTGAGAACGACAGGGACCAAGAGACCCAGTACTTC. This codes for CATTGENDRDQETQYF.

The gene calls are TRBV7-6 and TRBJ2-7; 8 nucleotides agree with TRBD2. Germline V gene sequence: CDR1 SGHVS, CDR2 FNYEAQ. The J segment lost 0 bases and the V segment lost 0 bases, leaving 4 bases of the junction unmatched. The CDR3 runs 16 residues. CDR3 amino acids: CASSLAGGGDSYEQYF. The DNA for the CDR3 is TGTGCCAGCAGCTTAGCCGGGGGGGGAGACTCCTACGAGCAGTACTTC.

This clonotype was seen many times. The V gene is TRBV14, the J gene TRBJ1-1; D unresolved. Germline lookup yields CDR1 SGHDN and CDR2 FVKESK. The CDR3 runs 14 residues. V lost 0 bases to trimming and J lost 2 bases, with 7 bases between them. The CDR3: CASSQELANTEAFF. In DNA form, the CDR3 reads TGTGCCAGCAGCCAAGAACTCGCAAACACTGAAGCTTTCTTT.